Listed below are T cell receptor beta chains from one sample, sequenced in a study of cytomegalovirus exposure and HLA in healthy donors. The method was immunoSEQ multiplex PCR; TCRdb's version includes in-frame clones alone and lacks a portion of them. In the table there are tens of thousands of clones, roughly nine tenths of which are singletons. Input material: PBMCs. The source of these receptors is a young man in good health and CMV-seronegative. Both conserved end residues are part of each CDR3. D genes are given only for firm matches. The size of a clone is reported for some rows only, either as once, few or many, or as a class for expanded clones.

.	TRBV2	TRBJ1-4	12	TRBD1	TGTGCCAGCAACGAACAGGGGGTAAAACTGTTTTTT	CASNEQGVKLFF
.	TRBV7-2	TRBJ2-7	14	.	TGTGCCATTCCCATAGGGACACGATCGGGCGAGCAGTACTTC	CAIPIGTRSGEQYF
few	TRBV4-1	TRBJ2-2	13	.	TGCGCCAGCAGCCAAGAAGTGAGCGTGGAGCTGTTTTTT	CASSQEVSVELFF
.	TRBV28	TRBJ2-7	17	TRBD1	TGTGCCAGCAGCTCTAATTTAAAGACAGGGGCCTCCTACGAGCAGTACTTC	CASSSNLKTGASYEQYF
.	TRBV6-5	TRBJ1-2	13	TRBD1	TGTGCCAGCAGCCCGGGACAGATCTATGGCTACACCTTC	CASSPGQIYGYTF
.	TRBV19	TRBJ2-7	15	TRBD2	TGTGCCAGTAGTAGAAGGACTAGCGGGAGACGGGAGCAGTACTTC	CASSRRTSGRREQYF
.	TRBV27	TRBJ2-5	13	.	TGTGCCAGCAGTCCGACAATTGCAGAGACCCAGTACTTC	CASSPTIAETQYF
.	TRBV27	TRBJ2-5	15	TRBD1	TGTGCCAGCAGTTCAGCCCAACAGGGGTGGGAGACCCAGTACTTC	CASSSAQQGWETQYF
.	TRBV5-1	TRBJ2-7	15	TRBD1	TGCGCCAGCAGCTTGGGACAGGGCCCCGCGGACGAGCAGTACTTC	CASSLGQGPADEQYF
.	TRBV6-1	TRBJ1-2	14	.	TGTGCCAGCAGCGCCCGGGACTTGCTCTCCGGCTACACCTTC	CASSARDLLSGYTF
once	TRBV7-2	TRBJ1-4	13	TRBD1	TGTGCCAGCAGCTTAACAGGGGATGAAAAACTGTTTTTT	CASSLTGDEKLFF
.	TRBV28	TRBJ2-2	11	.	TGTGCCAGACGACGGGACGGGGAGCTGTTTTTT	CARRRDGELFF
.	TRBV5-6	TRBJ1-1	12	.	TGTGCCAGCAGCCCGGGACACTCTGAAGCTTTCTTT	CASSPGHSEAFF
.	TRBV30	TRBJ1-2	15	TRBD1	TGTGCCTGGAGTGTTTCGACAGGGGGATCCTATGGCTACACCTTC	CAWSVSTGGSYGYTF
.	TRBV4-3	TRBJ2-3	16	.	TGCGCCAGCAGCCAAGATCGGCTAGGAGTGACAGATACGCAGTATTTT	CASSQDRLGVTDTQYF
.	TRBV13	TRBJ2-7	18	TRBD2	TGTGCCAGCAGCCGAGGGGGACTAGCGGGAGGAGGTCCCCACGAGCAGTACTTC	CASSRGGLAGGGPHEQYF
.	TRBV20-1	TRBJ2-7	11	.	TGCAGTGCTACAGGGGCCACCGAGCAGTACTTC	CSATGATEQYF
.	TRBV5-4	TRBJ2-7	14	.	TGTGCCAGCAGCTTGGAACAGGGTTCCCACGAGCAGTACTTC	CASSLEQGSHEQYF
.	TRBV28	TRBJ2-1	15	.	TGTGCCAGCAGCGGACCGGGAGTGGCGTACAATGAGCAGTTCTTC	CASSGPGVAYNEQFF
.	TRBV7-2	TRBJ1-3	15	.	TGTGCCAGCAGCCCGGTCTCGGGCTCTGGAAACACCATATATTTT	CASSPVSGSGNTIYF
.	TRBV7-9	TRBJ2-7	14	.	TGTGCCAGCAGCTTAGCGGGCGGGTCCTACGAGCAGTACTTC	CASSLAGGSYEQYF
.	TRBV18	TRBJ2-7	15	TRBD2	TGTGCCAGCTCACCCCAAGAGGAGGGAGGGGTGAACAGGAGCTTC	CASSPQEEGGVNRSF
.	TRBV4-1	TRBJ2-2	15	TRBD1	TGCGCCAGCAGCCAAGAACAGGGGGCCTCCGGGGAGCTGTTTTTT	CASSQEQGASGELFF
.	TRBV27	TRBJ2-7	14	TRBD1	TGTGCCAGCAGTTACGAGACAGGGGACTACGAGCAGTACTTC	CASSYETGDYEQYF
.	TRBV12-5	TRBJ2-3	14	TRBD2	TGTGCTAGTGTTGCGGGACTACCGTTAAATACGCAGTATTTT	CASVAGLPLNTQYF
.	TRBV11-2	TRBJ2-3	15	TRBD2	TGTGCCAGCAGCTCCAGACTAGCGGGAGGAGATACGCAGTATTTT	CASSSRLAGGDTQYF
.	TRBV27	TRBJ1-5	12	.	TGTGCCAGCAGGACCGGAGGGCAGCCCCAGCATTTT	CASRTGGQPQHF
.	TRBV7-2	TRBJ2-5	15	.	TGTGCCAGCAGCCAGTCGACCGGGAGAAGGGAGACCCAGTACTTC	CASSQSTGRRETQYF
.	TRBV19	TRBJ2-2	17	.	TGTGCCAGTATGAGAGCCAGAATGCCCCAGGGCACCGGGGAGCTGTTTTTT	CASMRARMPQGTGELFF
.	TRBV4-1	TRBJ2-7	16	TRBD2	TGCGCCAGCAGCCAAGGACCGTCGGGAGGTACCTACGAGCAGTACTTC	CASSQGPSGGTYEQYF
once	TRBV30	TRBJ2-1	16	.	TGTGCCTGGACGGCCGGGAGCCTACCTCTTGGCAATGAGCAGTTCTTC	CAWTAGSLPLGNEQFF
once	TRBV16	TRBJ2-7	15	.	TGTGCCAGCAGCCAATTGGCGACGGCGGCCTACGAGCAGTACTTC	CASSQLATAAYEQYF
.	TRBV7-9	TRBJ2-3	15	.	TGTGCCAGCAGGATGACAGGAACTAGCACAGATACGCAGTATTTT	CASRMTGTSTDTQYF
.	TRBV7-8	TRBJ2-7	14	TRBD1	TGTGCCAGCAGCCCCCGGACAGGGGGCAGCGAGCAGTACTTC	CASSPRTGGSEQYF
.	TRBV2	TRBJ1-5	15	TRBD1	TGTGCCAGCAGTGGGACAGGGGGCTCGAATCAGCCCCAGCATTTT	CASSGTGGSNQPQHF
.	TRBV19	TRBJ1-1	14	TRBD1	TGTGCCAGTAGTATGGGACAGATGAACACTGAAGCTTTCTTT	CASSMGQMNTEAFF
.	TRBV11-2	TRBJ1-4	15	.	TGTGCCAGCAGCTTAGGTCAGGGGATAAATGAAAAACTGTTTTTT	CASSLGQGINEKLFF
.	TRBV6-1	TRBJ1-1	15	.	TGTGCCAGCAGTGAATTACCCGGGGGTTTCACTGAAGCTTTCTTT	CASSELPGGFTEAFF
.	TRBV19	TRBJ2-1	14	TRBD2	TGTGCCAGTAGGCGGGGGAGCTCCTACAATGAGCAGTTCTTC	CASRRGSSYNEQFF
.	TRBV27	TRBJ2-7	15	TRBD2	TGTGCCAGCAGTTCACTAGCGGGAGATGGGTACGAGCAGTACTTC	CASSSLAGDGYEQYF
.	TRBV4-1	TRBJ2-2	17	.	TGCGCCAGCAGCCAAAACCCTCAGGGCCGGAACACCGGGGAGCTGTTTTTT	CASSQNPQGRNTGELFF
.	TRBV7-6	TRBJ2-5	19	TRBD2	TGTGCCAGCAGCCTAGACAGGGAAGGACTAGCGGGTTACCAAGAGACCCAGTACTTC	CASSLDREGLAGYQETQYF